This TCR beta chain was retrieved from a study of beta chain features in type 1 diabetes. The overall study: Sorted cells, 90 million to 130 million in number, were examined across all samples. General study points: Patients with Type 1 diabetes showed moderately but significantly shorter TCRB CDR3s in all four CD4+ subsets. Type 1 diabetes patients had VDJ junctions that carried fewer insertions and more deletions.

Details on this clone: Its antigen is still unknown.

The investigators reverse transcribed all of the isolated RNA, so they sequenced expressed TCRB transcripts. The study sequenced naive, central memory and regulatory T cell samples to an average of about 3.5 million reads. Using immunoSEQ multiplex PCR, the repertoire was profiled, and TCRdb retains in-frame clones only, with some absent. Of 250,000 or so clones in the sample, approximately 15% were seen once. The receptor was isolated from a man younger than 40 with type 1 diabetes. The sequencing sample was made of naive CD4+ T cells from blood.

The CDR3 DNA reads as TGTGCCATCAGTAAACCCGGGACAGGGGTAGATACGCAGTATTTT. Protein: CAISKPGTGVDTQYF. The chain uses TRBV10-3 and TRBJ2-3; 10 bases align to TRBD1. The V segment lost 5 bases and the J segment 5 bases; nucleotides outside the gene matches: 7. In germline, CDR1 is ENHRY, CDR2 SYGVKD. The CDR3 length is 15 residues.